This TCR beta chain is from a study of radiation and T cells in renal cell carcinoma. Treatment in this sample: 15 Gy SBRT to primary tumor, nephrectomy 4 weeks later. A note on this clone: What it recognizes is unknown.

Sequencing was performed with immunoSEQ multiplex PCR; in TCRdb, only in-frame clones are kept and a portion is missing. The sample lists under 5,000 clones, around 62% occurring once. Broader study findings: Without pretreatment biopsies, baseline tumor clonotype presence was undetermined. From baseline, blood top tumor clonotypes peaked at 2 weeks post-radiation.

The CDR3 is made up of 13 amino acids. CDR1 MDHEN and CDR2 SYDVKM come from the germline V gene. Trimming cost V 2 bases and J 5 bases; bases outside gene matches: 2. This material consisted of tumor tissue, taken from a patient whose treatment included radiotherapy and nephrectomy. The J gene is TRBJ1-2, the V gene TRBV28, with 7 nucleotides matching TRBD1. The TCR comes from a woman between 55 and 75 years old with renal cell carcinoma. CDR3 bases: TGTGCCAGCAGTTTAGGACAGGTTTATGGCTACACCTTC. The encoded protein is CASSLGQVYGYTF.